A selection of T cell receptor beta chains follows, all from one sample in a study of CD8 T cells in ankylosing spondylitis. TCRdb reanalysed the 5' RACE reads using MiXCR and keeps one entry per CDR3 protein. Of more than 95,000 distinct CDR3 sequences detected, about 8.3% appear once; the ten largest clones hold 9.9%. The sequenced material came from blood, either unsorted or a sorted T cell fraction (not recorded which). The receptors originated from a male donor with ankylosing spondylitis or in good health (not recorded which). Each CDR3 is given without its conserved first and last residue.

v_call: TRBV11-2; j_call: TRBJ2-1; cdr3_aa: AGRGTGGTYNEQF
v_call: TRBV7-9; j_call: TRBJ2-5; cdr3_aa: ASSLPTTGNETQY
v_call: TRBV14; j_call: TRBJ1-2; cdr3_aa: ASSRTGTAYGYT
v_call: TRBV12-3/TRBV12-4; j_call: TRBJ2-2; cdr3_aa: ASTLTGSSGELF
v_call: TRBV5-6; j_call: TRBJ2-1; cdr3_aa: ASSWTSGGFYNEQF
v_call: TRBV5-1; j_call: TRBJ2-7; cdr3_aa: ASSLVGAGNEQY
v_call: TRBV4-1; j_call: TRBJ1-1; cdr3_aa: ASSPVWLNTEAF
v_call: TRBV29-1; j_call: TRBJ2-1; cdr3_aa: SVDGGPGLRYNEQF
v_call: TRBV29-1; j_call: TRBJ1-2; cdr3_aa: SVDRDSYYGYT
v_call: TRBV29-1; j_call: TRBJ2-3; cdr3_aa: SVETQFSLQY
v_call: TRBV6-2/TRBV6-3; j_call: TRBJ2-2; cdr3_aa: ASQVYTTGELF
v_call: TRBV7-8; j_call: TRBJ1-2; cdr3_aa: ASSSTDNYGYT
v_call: TRBV7-9; j_call: TRBJ2-1; cdr3_aa: ASSLGHINSYNQQF
v_call: TRBV20-1; j_call: TRBJ1-5; cdr3_aa: CASPDRGGNQPQH
v_call: TRBV25-1; j_call: TRBJ2-5; cdr3_aa: ASMLETQY
v_call: TRBV12-3/TRBV12-4; j_call: TRBJ1-6; cdr3_aa: ASSLDPSPLH
v_call: TRBV9; j_call: TRBJ2-7; cdr3_aa: ASSPRDREVFEQY
v_call: TRBV20-1; j_call: TRBJ2-7; cdr3_aa: SVRDYGASYEQY
v_call: TRBV4-3; j_call: TRBJ1-4; cdr3_aa: ASSLATAITNEKLF
v_call: TRBV5-1; j_call: TRBJ2-5; cdr3_aa: ASSLDGSREETQY
v_call: TRBV27; j_call: TRBJ2-3; cdr3_aa: ASRGWDSTDTQY
v_call: TRBV6-5; j_call: TRBJ2-4; cdr3_aa: ASSSGRGNIQY
v_call: TRBV7-2; j_call: TRBJ1-5; cdr3_aa: ASSGFGTGNQPQH
v_call: TRBV5-1; j_call: TRBJ2-7; cdr3_aa: ASSLGATGPSYEQY
v_call: TRBV29-1; j_call: TRBJ2-1; cdr3_aa: SVVRLAGPLGQF
v_call: TRBV7-9; j_call: TRBJ2-5; cdr3_aa: ASSLGQVQETQY
v_call: TRBV30; j_call: TRBJ1-1; cdr3_aa: AWRPDRNTEAF
v_call: TRBV4-3; j_call: TRBJ1-5; cdr3_aa: ASSQDWSQPQH
v_call: TRBV19; j_call: TRBJ1-5; cdr3_aa: ASSIGSQPQH
v_call: TRBV20-1; j_call: TRBJ2-7; cdr3_aa: STSTRDRNSYEQY
v_call: TRBV6-6; j_call: TRBJ1-1; cdr3_aa: ASSLQDDTEAF
v_call: TRBV10-3; j_call: TRBJ2-1; cdr3_aa: AISGTSGGRNEQF
v_call: TRBV7-9; j_call: TRBJ2-5; cdr3_aa: ASSWTDSVRQETQY
v_call: TRBV5-1; j_call: TRBJ2-7; cdr3_aa: ASSLQRERTQY
v_call: TRBV5-1; j_call: TRBJ2-7; cdr3_aa: ASSQTMTEQY